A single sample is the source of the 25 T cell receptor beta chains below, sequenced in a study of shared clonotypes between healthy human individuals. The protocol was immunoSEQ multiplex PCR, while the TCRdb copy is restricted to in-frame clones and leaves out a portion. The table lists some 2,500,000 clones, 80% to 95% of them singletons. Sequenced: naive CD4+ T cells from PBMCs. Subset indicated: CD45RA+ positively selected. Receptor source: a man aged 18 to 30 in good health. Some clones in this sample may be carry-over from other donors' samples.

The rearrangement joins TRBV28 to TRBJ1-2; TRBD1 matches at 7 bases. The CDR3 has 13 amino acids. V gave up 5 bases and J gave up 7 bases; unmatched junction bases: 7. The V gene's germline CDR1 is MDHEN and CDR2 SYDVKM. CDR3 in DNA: TGTGCCAGCAGTCGTAAAACAGGGGCTGGCTACACCTTC. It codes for CASSRKTGAGYTF.

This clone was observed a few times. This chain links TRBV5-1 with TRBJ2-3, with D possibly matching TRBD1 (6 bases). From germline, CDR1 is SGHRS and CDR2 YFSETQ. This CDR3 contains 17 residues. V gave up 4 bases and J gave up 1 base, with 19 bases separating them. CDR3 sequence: CASSLGQGLIGTDTQYF. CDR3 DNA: TGCGCCAGCAGCCTGGGTCAGGGGCTCATTGGCACAGATACGCAGTATTTT.

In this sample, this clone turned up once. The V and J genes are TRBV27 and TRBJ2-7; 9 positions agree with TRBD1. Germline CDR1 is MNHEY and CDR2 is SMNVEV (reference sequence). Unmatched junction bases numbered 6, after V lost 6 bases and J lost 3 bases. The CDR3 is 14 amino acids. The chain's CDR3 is CASRRDRVVYEQYF. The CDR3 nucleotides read TGTGCCAGCAGGAGGGACAGGGTTGTCTACGAGCAGTACTTC.

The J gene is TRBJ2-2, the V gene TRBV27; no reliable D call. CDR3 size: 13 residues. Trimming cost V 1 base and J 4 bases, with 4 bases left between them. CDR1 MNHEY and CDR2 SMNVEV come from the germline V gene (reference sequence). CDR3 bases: TGTGCCAGCAGTTTATGGGGCACCGGGGAGCTGTTTTTT. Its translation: CASSLWGTGELFF.

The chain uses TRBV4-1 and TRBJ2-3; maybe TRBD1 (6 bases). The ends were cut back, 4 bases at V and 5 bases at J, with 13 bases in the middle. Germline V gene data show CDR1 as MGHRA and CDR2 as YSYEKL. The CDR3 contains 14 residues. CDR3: CASSPPGAVDTQYF. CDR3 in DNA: TGCGCCAGCAGCCCCCCAGGGGCGGTAGATACGCAGTATTTT.

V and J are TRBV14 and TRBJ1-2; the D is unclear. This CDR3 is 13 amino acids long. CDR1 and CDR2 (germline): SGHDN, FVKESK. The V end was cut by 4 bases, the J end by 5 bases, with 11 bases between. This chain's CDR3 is CASSLPDGYGYTF. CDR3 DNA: TGTGCCAGCAGCCTTCCCGATGGGTATGGCTACACCTTC.

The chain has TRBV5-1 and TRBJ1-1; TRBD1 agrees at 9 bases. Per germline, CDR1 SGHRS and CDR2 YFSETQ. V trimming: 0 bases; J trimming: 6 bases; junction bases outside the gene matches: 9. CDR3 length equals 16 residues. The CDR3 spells CASSLAGGQGPPEAFF. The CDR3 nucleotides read TGCGCCAGCAGCTTGGCGGGCGGACAGGGGCCACCTGAAGCTTTCTTT.

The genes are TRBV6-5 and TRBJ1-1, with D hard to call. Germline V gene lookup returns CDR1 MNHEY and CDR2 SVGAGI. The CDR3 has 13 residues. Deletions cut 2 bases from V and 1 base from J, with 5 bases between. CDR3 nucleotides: TGTGCCAGCAGTTACCAGAGGAACACTGAAGCTTTCTTT. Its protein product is CASSYQRNTEAFF.

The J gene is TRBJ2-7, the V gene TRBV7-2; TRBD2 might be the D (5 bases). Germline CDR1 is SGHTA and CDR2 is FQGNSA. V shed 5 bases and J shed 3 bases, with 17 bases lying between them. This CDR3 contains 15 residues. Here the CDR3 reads CASSPRGEKIYEQYF. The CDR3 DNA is TGTGCCAGCAGCCCCCGGGGTGAGAAAATCTACGAGCAGTACTTC.

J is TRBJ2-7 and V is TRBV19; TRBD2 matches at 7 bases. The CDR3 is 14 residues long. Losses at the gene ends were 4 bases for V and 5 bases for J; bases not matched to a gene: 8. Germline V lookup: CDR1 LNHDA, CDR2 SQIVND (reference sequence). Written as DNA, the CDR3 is TGTGCCAGTAGTAAGCTAGCGGCAGACGACGAGCAGTACTTC. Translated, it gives CASSKLAADDEQYF.

For the CDR3, the DNA is TGCGCCAGCAGCTTCGACGGGGGGTACAATGAGCAGTTCTTC. Protein: CASSFDGGYNEQFF. The chain links TRBV5-1 to TRBJ2-1; 7 bases align to TRBD2. Germline assignment: CDR1 SGHRS and CDR2 YFSETQ. Trimming cost V 2 bases and J 4 bases; bases outside gene matches: 3. This CDR3 region has 14 residues.

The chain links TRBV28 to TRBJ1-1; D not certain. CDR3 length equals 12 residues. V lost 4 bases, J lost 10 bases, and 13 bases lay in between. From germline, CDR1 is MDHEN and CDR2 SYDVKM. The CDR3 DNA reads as TGTGCCAGCAGTTCGGCCCTCTATGGAGCTTTCTTT. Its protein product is CASSSALYGAFF. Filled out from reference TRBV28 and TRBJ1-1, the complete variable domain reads DVKVTQSSRYLVKRTGEKVFLECVQDMDHENMFWYRQDPGLGLRLIYFSYDVKMKEKGDIPEGYSVSREKKERFSLILESASTNQTSMYLCASSSALYGAFFGQGTRLTVV.

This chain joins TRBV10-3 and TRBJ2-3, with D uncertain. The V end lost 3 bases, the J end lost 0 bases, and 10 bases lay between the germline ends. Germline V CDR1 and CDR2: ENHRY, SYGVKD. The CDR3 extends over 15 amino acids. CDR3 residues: CAISDRLHSTDTQYF. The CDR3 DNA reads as TGTGCCATCAGTGACAGACTGCACAGCACAGATACGCAGTATTTT.

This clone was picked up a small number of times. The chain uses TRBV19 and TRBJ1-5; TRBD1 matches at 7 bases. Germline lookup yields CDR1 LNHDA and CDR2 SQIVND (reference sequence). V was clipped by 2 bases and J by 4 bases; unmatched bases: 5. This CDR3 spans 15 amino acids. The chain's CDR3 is CASSIRQGWNQPQHF. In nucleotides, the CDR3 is TGTGCCAGTAGTATACGACAGGGTTGGAATCAGCCCCAGCATTTT.

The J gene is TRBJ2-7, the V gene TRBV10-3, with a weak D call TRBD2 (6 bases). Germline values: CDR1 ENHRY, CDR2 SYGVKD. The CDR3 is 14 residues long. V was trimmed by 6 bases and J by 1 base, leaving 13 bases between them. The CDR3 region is CAISRGSPSYEQYF. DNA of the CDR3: TGTGCCATCAGCCGGGGGAGCCCTTCCTACGAGCAGTACTTC.

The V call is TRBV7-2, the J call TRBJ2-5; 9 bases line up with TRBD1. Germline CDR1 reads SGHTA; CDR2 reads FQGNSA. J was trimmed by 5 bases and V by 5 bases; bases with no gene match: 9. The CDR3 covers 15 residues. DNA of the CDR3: TGTGCCAGCAGCGTACAGACAGGGGGTGGGGAGACCCAGTACTTC. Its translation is CASSVQTGGGETQYF.

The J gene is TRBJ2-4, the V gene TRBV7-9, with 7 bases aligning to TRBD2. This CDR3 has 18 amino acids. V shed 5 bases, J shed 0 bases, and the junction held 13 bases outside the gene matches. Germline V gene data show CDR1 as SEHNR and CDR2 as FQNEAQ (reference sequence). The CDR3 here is CASSPHLADGLAKNIQYF. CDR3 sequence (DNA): TGTGCCAGCAGCCCTCACCTAGCGGACGGTTTAGCCAAAAACATTCAGTACTTC. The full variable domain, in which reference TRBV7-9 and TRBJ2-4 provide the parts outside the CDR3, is DTGVSQNPRHKITKRGQNVTFRCDPISEHNRLYWYRQTLGQGPEFLTYFQNEAQLEKSRLLSDRFSAERPKGSFSTLEIQRTEQGDSAMYLCASSPHLADGLAKNIQYFGAGTRLSVL.

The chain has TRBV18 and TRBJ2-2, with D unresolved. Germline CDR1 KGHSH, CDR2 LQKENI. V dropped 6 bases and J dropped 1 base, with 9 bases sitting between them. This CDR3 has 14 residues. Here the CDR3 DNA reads TGTGCCAGCTCTCAAGGATGGAACACCGGGGAGCTGTTTTTT. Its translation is CASSQGWNTGELFF.

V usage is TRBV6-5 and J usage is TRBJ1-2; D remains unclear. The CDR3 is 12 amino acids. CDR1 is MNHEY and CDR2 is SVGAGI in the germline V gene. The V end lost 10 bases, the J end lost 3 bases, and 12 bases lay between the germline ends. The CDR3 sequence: CATTTQYYGYTF. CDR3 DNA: TGTGCCACTACGACACAGTACTATGGCTACACCTTC.

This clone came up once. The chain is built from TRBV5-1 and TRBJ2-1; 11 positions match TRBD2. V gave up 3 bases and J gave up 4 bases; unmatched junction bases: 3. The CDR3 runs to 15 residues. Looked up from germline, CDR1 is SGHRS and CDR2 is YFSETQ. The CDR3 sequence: CASSWTSGFYNEQFF. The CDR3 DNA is TGCGCCAGCAGCTGGACTAGCGGGTTTTACAATGAGCAGTTCTTC.

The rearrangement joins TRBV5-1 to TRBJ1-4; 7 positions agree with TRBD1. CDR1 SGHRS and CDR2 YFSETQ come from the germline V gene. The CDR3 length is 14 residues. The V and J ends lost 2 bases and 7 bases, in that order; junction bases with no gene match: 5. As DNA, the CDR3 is TGCGCCAGCAGCTTTGGGGACAGTGGTGAAAAACTGTTTTTT. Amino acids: CASSFGDSGEKLFF.

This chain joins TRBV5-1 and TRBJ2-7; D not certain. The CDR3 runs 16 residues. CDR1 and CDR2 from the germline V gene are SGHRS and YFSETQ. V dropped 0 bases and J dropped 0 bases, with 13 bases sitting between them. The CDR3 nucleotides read TGCGCCAGCAGCTTGGTGGGCCGGGCCACCTCCTACGAGCAGTACTTC. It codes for CASSLVGRATSYEQYF.

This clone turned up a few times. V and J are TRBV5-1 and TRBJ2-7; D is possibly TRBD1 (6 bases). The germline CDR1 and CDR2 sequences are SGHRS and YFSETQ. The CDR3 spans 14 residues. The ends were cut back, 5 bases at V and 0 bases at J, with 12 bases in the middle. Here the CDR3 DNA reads TGCGCCAGCAGGAGGGACACGAGCTCCTACGAGCAGTACTTC. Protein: CASRRDTSSYEQYF.

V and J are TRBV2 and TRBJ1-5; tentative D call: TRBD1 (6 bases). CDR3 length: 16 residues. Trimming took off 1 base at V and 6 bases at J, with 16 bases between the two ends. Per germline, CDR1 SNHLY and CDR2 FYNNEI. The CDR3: CASSEVGNRDSQPQHF. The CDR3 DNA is TGTGCCAGCAGTGAAGTTGGGAACAGGGACTCTCAGCCCCAGCATTTT.

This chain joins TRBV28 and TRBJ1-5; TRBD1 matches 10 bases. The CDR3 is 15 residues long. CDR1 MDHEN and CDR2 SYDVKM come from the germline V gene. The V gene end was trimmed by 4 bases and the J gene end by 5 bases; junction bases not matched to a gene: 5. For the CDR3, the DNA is TGTGCCAGCAGTTCCTCCGGGACAGGGGATCAGCCCCAGCATTTT. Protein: CASSSSGTGDQPQHF.